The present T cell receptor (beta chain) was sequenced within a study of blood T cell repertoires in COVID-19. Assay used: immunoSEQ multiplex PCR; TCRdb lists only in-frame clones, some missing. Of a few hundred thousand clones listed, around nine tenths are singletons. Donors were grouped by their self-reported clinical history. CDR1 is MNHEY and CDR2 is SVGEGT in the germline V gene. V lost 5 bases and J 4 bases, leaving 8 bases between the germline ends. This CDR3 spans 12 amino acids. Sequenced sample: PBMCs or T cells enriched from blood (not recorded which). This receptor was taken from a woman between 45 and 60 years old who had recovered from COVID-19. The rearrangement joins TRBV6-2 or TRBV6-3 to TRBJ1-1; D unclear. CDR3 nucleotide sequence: TGTGCCAGCAGTCTGCCTACCACTGAAGCTTTCTTT. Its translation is CASSLPTTEAFF.